The subject of this entry is one T cell receptor beta chain. Its antigen remains unknown. This specimen belongs to a study of T cell responses to AZD1222 COVID-19 vaccine. General study findings and limits: Nearly half of unique spike-specific TCRs reportedly avoided B.1.351 and B.1.1.7 mutated regions. There were mostly white British donors and more females than males, and clonal diversity was possibly underestimated. Once two AZD1222 doses were given, Spike-specific TCR breadth and depth went up.

The V gene end was trimmed by 1 base and the J gene end by 5 bases; junction bases not matched to a gene: 6. This CDR3 has 14 amino acids. Germline CDR1 GTSNPN, CDR2 SVGIG (reference sequence). Data came from immunoSEQ multiplex PCR; TCRdb stores just in-frame clones and leaves some out. The data hold under 150,000 clones, with less than 90% observed a single time. The source was peripheral blood, collected on day 0 of AZD1222 vaccination. The chain is built from TRBV30 and TRBJ1-2, with 8 positions matching TRBD1. The clonotype comes from an adult in good health. The CDR3 region is CAWSAGTGFYGYTF. The CDR3 nucleotides read TGTGCCTGGAGTGCCGGGACAGGATTTTATGGCTACACCTTC.